Listed here are 20 T cell receptor beta chains from one sample, sequenced in a study of blood T cell repertoires in COVID-19 (dated by TCRdb to about 2020). Libraries came from the immunoSEQ multiplex PCR assay. TCRdb took over this immuneACCESS table, retaining in-frame rearrangements with V and J assigned. Such tables are incomplete; in checked studies, under half of the missing clones stem from an unresolved V gene, and the remainder is unexplained. For this sample there are about 270,000 clones; just over 90% appear just once. The ten most abundant clones make up 2% to 2.5% of the sample. Sample: PBMCs or T cells enriched from blood (not recorded which). The source of these receptors is a woman between 40 and 55 years old with acute COVID-19.

The rearrangement joins TRBV21-1 to TRBJ1-2; the tabulated D call, TRBD1, remains unverified against the DNA. TRBV21-1 is shown as a pseudogene. The CDR3 runs 12 residues. The DNA of the CDR3 is TGTGCCAGCAGCAACGGACAGGGCTTGGGCACCTTC. This sequence encodes CASSNGQGLGTF.

The J gene is TRBJ1-4, the V gene TRBV19; D remains ambiguous. Looked up from germline, CDR1 is LNHDA and CDR2 is SQIVND (reference sequence). V was pared by 6 bases and J by 0 bases, with 11 bases between. The CDR3 covers 15 residues. The CDR3 coding sequence is TGTGCCAGTAGCGATAACTATGCAACTAATGAAAAACTGTTTTTT. Its translation: CASSDNYATNEKLFF.

The DNA for the CDR3 is TGCGCCAGCAGCCAAAGGACAAGCTCTGGAAACACCATATATTTT. It yields the protein CASSQRTSSGNTIYF. V is TRBV4-3 and J is TRBJ1-3; tentative D call: TRBD1 (5 bases). Germline CDR1 is LGHNA and CDR2 is YSLEER. The CDR3 contains 15 residues. The V end was cut by 2 bases, the J end by 0 bases, with 8 bases between.

This chain connects TRBV5-1 to TRBJ2-5; 9 bases are shared with TRBD1. After removal of 4 bases from V and 1 base from J, the junction contained 8 bases not matched to a gene. The CDR3 totals 16 residues. Germline V CDR1 and CDR2: SGHRS, YFSETQ. The CDR3 reads CASSLSGQGTQETQYF. As DNA, the CDR3 is TGCGCCAGCAGCCTTAGCGGACAGGGGACCCAAGAGACCCAGTACTTC.

The chain uses TRBV2 and TRBJ1-6, with D uncertain. Germline CDR1 is SNHLY and CDR2 is FYNNEI. V lost 0 bases, J lost 10 bases, and 16 bases lay in between. The CDR3 is 16 amino acids. CDR3 sequence: CASSEALVSLRSPLHF. The CDR3 bases are TGTGCCAGCAGTGAAGCGCTTGTCAGTCTTCGATCACCCCTCCACTTT.

The rearrangement uses TRBV20-1 and TRBJ2-3, with 7 bases matching TRBD1. Germline CDR1 DFQATT, CDR2 SNEGSKA (reference sequence). V lost 3 bases and J lost 5; bases outside the gene matches: 14. The CDR3 is 16 residues long. The CDR3 spells CSASEGAGLGRDTQYF. CDR3 DNA: TGCAGTGCTAGTGAGGGGGCGGGTCTGGGGAGAGATACGCAGTATTTT.

This clone was seen just once. The genes are TRBV5-1 and TRBJ2-7, with 7 bases lining up with TRBD2. The CDR3 covers 15 residues. The germline V gene encodes CDR1 SGHRS and CDR2 YFSETQ. The V segment lost 6 bases and the J segment 2 bases; nucleotides outside the gene matches: 11. CDR3 DNA: TGCGCCAGCACCACCGGGACTAACGCCCCCTACGAGCAGTACTTC. It translates to CASTTGTNAPYEQYF.

The rearrangement joins TRBV5-1 to TRBJ2-3; perhaps TRBD1 as D (6 bases). V was shortened by 4 bases and J by 1 base, with 7 bases between the two germline ends. The CDR3 totals 13 residues. CDR1 and CDR2 (germline): SGHRS, YFSETQ. CDR3 DNA sequence: TGCGCCAGCAGCGGGGGCGGCACAGATACGCAGTATTTT. Translated, it gives CASSGGGTDTQYF.

V usage is TRBV29-1 and J usage is TRBJ1-2; D uncertain. Trimming took 4 bases from V and 2 from J, leaving 11 bases between them. This CDR3 is 13 amino acids long. The V gene's germline CDR1 is SQVTM and CDR2 ANQGSEA. CDR3 in amino acids: CSVADGINYGYTF. The CDR3 coding sequence is TGCAGCGTTGCGGACGGGATAAACTATGGCTACACCTTC.

This sequence joins TRBV28 and TRBJ1-6; 9 nucleotides agree with TRBD1. The CDR3 loop spans 15 amino acids. The junction had 6 bases not matched to a gene; V was cut back by 3 bases and J by 9 bases. CDR1 and CDR2 (germline): MDHEN, SYDVKM. CDR3 coding DNA: TGTGCCAGCAGTTTCCGGGACAGGGAGATTTCACCCCTCCACTTT. Translated, it gives CASSFRDREISPLHF.

The rearrangement joins TRBV3-1 (or the pseudogene TRBV3-2) to TRBJ2-2, with TRBD1 identical over 7 bases. The V gene end was trimmed by 2 bases and the J gene end by 6 bases; junction bases not matched to a gene: 9. Germline CDR1 reads LGHDT; CDR2 reads YNNKEL (reference sequence). The CDR3 runs 16 residues. The DNA for the CDR3 is TGTGCCAGCAGCCAACGACAGGGTGGACGAGCCGGGGAGCTGTTTTTT. It is translated as CASSQRQGGRAGELFF.

The rearrangement joins TRBV19 to TRBJ2-2; TRBD1 might be the D (5 bases). The CDR3 consists of 18 residues. Per germline, CDR1 LNHDA and CDR2 SQIVND (reference sequence). V lost 0 bases to trimming and J lost 4 bases, with 18 bases between them. CDR3 region: CASSIDAGAGRSTGELFF. CDR3 bases: TGTGCCAGTAGTATAGATGCTGGAGCAGGGCGAAGCACCGGGGAGCTGTTTTTT.

This sequence joins TRBV20-1 and TRBJ2-2; 8 bases map to TRBD2. V lost 3 bases, J lost 5 bases, and 5 bases stayed unmatched. Germline-derived CDR1 and CDR2 are DFQATT and SNEGSKA (reference sequence). The length of the CDR3 is 14 residues. The CDR3 reads CSASDGTSTGELFF. CDR3 in DNA: TGCAGTGCTAGTGATGGGACTAGTACCGGGGAGCTGTTTTTT.

This chain connects TRBV5-1 to TRBJ2-7; tentatively, D is TRBD1 (5 bases). CDR1 and CDR2 from the germline V gene are SGHRS and YFSETQ. The V end lost 1 base, the J end lost 4 bases, and 9 bases lay between the germline ends. The CDR3 consists of 13 residues. The CDR3 DNA is TGCGCCAGCAGCTTGCAGGGTCCGTACGAGCAGTACTTC. It codes for CASSLQGPYEQYF.

V usage is TRBV9 and J usage is TRBJ2-3; D might be TRBD2 (6 bases). This CDR3 region has 14 residues. V lost 4 bases to trimming and J lost 1 base, with 10 bases between them. Germline V gene lookup returns CDR1 SGDLS and CDR2 YYNGEE. For the CDR3, the DNA is TGTGCCAGCAGCCCCCAGCGGGGCACAGATACGCAGTATTTT. It translates to CASSPQRGTDTQYF.

This chain connects TRBV18 to TRBJ1-1, with D possibly matching TRBD1 (6 bases). This CDR3 region has 14 residues. V lost 4 bases, J lost 5 bases, and 14 bases lay in between. Germline assignment: CDR1 KGHSH and CDR2 LQKENI. The CDR3: CASSRSGVGTEAFF. CDR3 bases: TGTGCCAGCTCACGATCAGGGGTAGGGACTGAAGCTTTCTTT.

J is TRBJ2-2 and V is TRBV24-1, with a weak D call TRBD2 (5 bases). This CDR3 is 15 amino acids long. From germline, CDR1 is KGHDR and CDR2 SFDVKD. Deletions cut 9 bases from V and 5 bases from J, with 18 bases between. Here the CDR3 DNA reads TGTGCCACCCGAACCGGGAAAACTTTAACCGGGGAGCTGTTTTTT. Amino acids: CATRTGKTLTGELFF.

This clone showed up just once. The chain has TRBV2 and TRBJ1-2; D remains ambiguous. Germline V gives CDR1 SNHLY, CDR2 FYNNEI. Trimming cost V 5 bases and J 3 bases, with 7 bases left between them. CDR3 size: 12 residues. The CDR3 bases are TGTGCCAGCAGTTCGGCGGACTATGGCTACACCTTC. It codes for CASSSADYGYTF.

This chain uses TRBV7-2 with TRBJ2-2, with TRBD2 identical over 7 bases. CDR3 length: 16 amino acids. V lost 1 base to trimming and J lost 4 bases; unmatched junction nucleotides: 6. From germline, CDR1 is SGHTA and CDR2 FQGNSA. The CDR3: CASSLVIAGLTGELFF. Written as DNA, the CDR3 is TGTGCCAGCAGCTTAGTCATAGCGGGCCTCACCGGGGAGCTGTTTTTT.

CDR3 in DNA: TGTGCCAGCAGTAACAGTGGGAGTGGGCAGTTCTTC. It translates to CASSNSGSGQFF. V is TRBV6-2 or TRBV6-3 and J is TRBJ2-1; possibly TRBD2 for D (5 bases). Trimming shortened V by 5 bases and J by 12 bases, and 14 bases separated the two germline ends. The CDR3 extends over 12 amino acids. CDR1 MNHEY and CDR2 SVGEGT come from the germline V gene.